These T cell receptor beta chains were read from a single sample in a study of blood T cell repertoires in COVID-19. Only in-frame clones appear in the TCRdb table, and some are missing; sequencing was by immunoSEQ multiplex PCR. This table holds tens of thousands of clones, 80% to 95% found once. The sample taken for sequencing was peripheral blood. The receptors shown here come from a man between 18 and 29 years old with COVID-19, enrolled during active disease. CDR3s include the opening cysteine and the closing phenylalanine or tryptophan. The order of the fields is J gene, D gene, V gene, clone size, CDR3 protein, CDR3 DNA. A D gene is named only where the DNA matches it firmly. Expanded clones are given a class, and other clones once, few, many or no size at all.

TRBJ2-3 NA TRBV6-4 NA CASSDSGATDTQYF TGTGCCAGCAGTGACTCGGGGGCCACAGATACGCAGTATTTT
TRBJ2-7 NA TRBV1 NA CTSSRGTVSSYEQYF TGCACCAGCAGCCGAGGGACTGTTAGCTCCTACGAGCAGTACTTC
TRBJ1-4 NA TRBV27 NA CASRDNRGEKLLF TGTGCCAGCCGAGACAATCGTGGCGAAAAACTGCTTTTT
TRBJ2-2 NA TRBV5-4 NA CASSLGQRLNTGELFF TGTGCCAGCAGCTTGGGACAAAGGCTGAACACCGGGGAGCTGTTTTTT
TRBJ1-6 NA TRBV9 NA CASSVRPISTLHF TGTGCCAGCAGCGTCCGCCCAATAAGTACTCTCCACTTT
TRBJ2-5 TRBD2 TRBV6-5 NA CASRVAGQETQYF TGTGCCAGCAGGGTAGCGGGGCAAGAGACCCAGTACTTC
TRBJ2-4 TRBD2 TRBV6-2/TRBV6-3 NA CASSYSRLAILAKNIQYF TGTGCCAGCAGTTACAGTCGACTAGCGATACTAGCCAAAAACATTCAGTACTTC
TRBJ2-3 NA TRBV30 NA CASLFTADTQYF TGTGCCTCCTTATTCACTGCAGATACGCAGTATTTT
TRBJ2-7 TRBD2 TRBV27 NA CASSLGGGDEQYF TGTGCCAGCAGTTTAGGTGGGGGGGACGAGCAGTACTTC
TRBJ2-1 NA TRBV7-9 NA CASSLGGLSSGIYNEQFF TGTGCCAGCAGCTTAGGGGGGTTGAGTAGCGGAATCTACAATGAGCAGTTCTTC
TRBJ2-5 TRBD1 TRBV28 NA CASLKGGTGAETQYF TGTGCCAGCCTAAAAGGGGGGACAGGGGCAGAGACCCAGTACTTC
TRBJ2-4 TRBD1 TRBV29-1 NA CSVPGTGTKNIQYF TGCAGCGTGCCGGGGACAGGGACCAAAAACATTCAGTACTTC
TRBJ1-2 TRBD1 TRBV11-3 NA CASSVIRGQGAINYGYTF TGTGCCAGCAGTGTCATCCGGGGACAGGGGGCGATTAACTATGGCTACACCTTC
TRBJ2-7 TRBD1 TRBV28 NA CASSPRSRDRGYEQYF TGTGCCAGCAGTCCAAGGTCCCGGGACAGGGGATACGAGCAGTACTTC
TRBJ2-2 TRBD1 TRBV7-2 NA CASSFTGGYTGELFF TGTGCCAGCAGCTTCACAGGGGGGTACACCGGGGAGCTGTTTTTT
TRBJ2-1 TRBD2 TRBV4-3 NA CASSQSTPGLAGRNNEQFF TGCGCCAGCAGCCAAAGTACACCGGGACTAGCGGGAAGAAACAATGAGCAGTTCTTC
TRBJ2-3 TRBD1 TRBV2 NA CASRGHRGSTDTQYF TGTGCCAGCAGGGGCCACAGGGGAAGCACAGATACGCAGTATTTT
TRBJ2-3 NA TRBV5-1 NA CASSFADTQYF TGCGCCAGCAGCTTTGCGGATACGCAGTATTTT
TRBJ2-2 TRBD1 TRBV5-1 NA CASSTGQGFGELFF TGCGCCAGCAGCACGGGACAGGGGTTCGGGGAGCTGTTTTTT
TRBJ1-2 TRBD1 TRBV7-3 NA CASSQSPGTVYGYTF TGTGCCAGCAGCCAATCTCCCGGGACAGTCTATGGCTACACCTTC
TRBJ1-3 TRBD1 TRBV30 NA CAWSDRDRGGNTIYF TGTGCCTGGAGTGACCGGGACAGGGGAGGAAACACCATATATTTT
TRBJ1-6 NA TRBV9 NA CASSVGMGDNSPLHF TGTGCCAGCAGCGTAGGGATGGGAGATAATTCACCCCTCCACTTT
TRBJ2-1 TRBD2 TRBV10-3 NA CAIRTLALNEQFF TGTGCCATACGCACACTAGCGCTCAATGAGCAGTTCTTC
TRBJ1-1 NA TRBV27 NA CASSWRGGTEAFF TGTGCCAGCAGTTGGAGGGGCGGCACTGAAGCTTTCTTT
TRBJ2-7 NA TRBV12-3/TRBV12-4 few CASSLVTAGEQYF TGTGCCAGCAGTTTGGTGACGGCGGGCGAGCAGTACTTC
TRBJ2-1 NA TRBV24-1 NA CATAQTTPYNEQFF TGTGCCACCGCACAGACAACTCCATACAATGAGCAGTTCTTC
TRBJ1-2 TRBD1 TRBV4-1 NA CASRQTGEANYGYTF TGCGCCAGCAGGCAAACAGGGGAAGCTAACTATGGCTACACCTTC
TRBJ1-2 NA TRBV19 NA CASSSTGRANYGYTF TGTGCCAGTAGCTCAACAGGGCGAGCCAACTATGGCTACACCTTC
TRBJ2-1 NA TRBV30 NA CAWSAGFNEQFF TGTGCCTGGAGTGCAGGGTTCAATGAGCAGTTCTTC
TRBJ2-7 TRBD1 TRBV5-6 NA CASSLALQGFSYEQYF TGTGCCAGCAGCTTGGCTTTACAGGGGTTCTCCTACGAGCAGTACTTC
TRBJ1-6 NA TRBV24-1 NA CATSARGDWEYSPLHF TGTGCCACCAGTGCTCGGGGAGATTGGGAATATTCACCCCTCCACTTT
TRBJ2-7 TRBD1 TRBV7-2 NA CASSLAGGYEQCF TGTGCCAGCAGCTTAGCAGGGGGCTACGAGCAGTGCTTC
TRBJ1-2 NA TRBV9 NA CASSPRGPF TGTGCCAGCAGCCCCAGGGGTCCCTTC
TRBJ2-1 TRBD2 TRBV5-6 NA CASSLPSGGVPYYNEQFF TGTGCCAGCAGCTTGCCTAGCGGGGGGGTTCCCTACTACAATGAGCAGTTCTTC
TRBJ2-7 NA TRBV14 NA CASSLRRAYEQYF TGTGCCAGCAGCCTCCGGAGGGCCTACGAGCAGTACTTC
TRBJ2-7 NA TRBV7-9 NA CASSQKGDEQYF TGTGCCAGCAGCCAGAAGGGAGACGAGCAGTACTTC
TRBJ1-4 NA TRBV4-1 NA CASSQGWSGSNEKLLF TGCGCCAGCAGCCAAGGTTGGTCAGGGTCTAATGAAAAACTGCTTTTT
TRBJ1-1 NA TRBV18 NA CASSPPGSTEAFF TGTGCCAGCTCACCACCGGGCAGCACTGAAGCTTTCTTT
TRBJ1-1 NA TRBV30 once CAWTREPEAFF TGTGCCTGGACCCGGGAGCCTGAAGCTTTCTTT
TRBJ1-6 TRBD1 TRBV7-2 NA CASNGDRNSPLHF TGTGCCAGCAACGGGGACAGGAATTCACCCCTCCACTTT
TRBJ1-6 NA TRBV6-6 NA CASSYGRGRNNSPLHF TGTGCCAGCAGTTACGGTAGGGGAAGAAATAATTCACCCCTCCACTTT
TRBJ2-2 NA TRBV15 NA CATSRRGLGSSGITGELFF TGTGCCACCAGCCGTAGGGGGCTGGGGAGTAGCGGGATCACCGGGGAGCTGTTTTTT
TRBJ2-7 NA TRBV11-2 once CASCRSESARYEQYF TGTGCCAGCTGCCGGTCGGAGTCGGCGAGATACGAGCAGTACTTC
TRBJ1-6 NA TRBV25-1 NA CASSEGGSFNPNSPLHF TGTGCCAGCAGTGAAGGGGGGTCCTTTAATCCCAATTCACCCCTCCACTTT
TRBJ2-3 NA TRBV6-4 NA CASNRRVTSTDTQYF TGTGCCAGCAATAGACGGGTTACTAGCACAGATACGCAGTATTTT
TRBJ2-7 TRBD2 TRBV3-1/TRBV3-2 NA CASSRLAGAREQYF TGTGCCAGCAGCCGACTAGCGGGAGCGAGGGAGCAGTACTTC
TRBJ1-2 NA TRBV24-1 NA CATSDPEQGRGGYTF TGTGCCACCAGTGATCCGGAACAGGGAAGGGGCGGCTACACCTTC
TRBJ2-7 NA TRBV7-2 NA CASSLALQGHYEQYF TGTGCCAGCAGCTTAGCGCTACAGGGACACTACGAGCAGTACTTC
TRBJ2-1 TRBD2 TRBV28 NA CASRKLAGIPNEQFF TGTGCCAGCCGGAAACTAGCGGGAATTCCCAATGAGCAGTTCTTC
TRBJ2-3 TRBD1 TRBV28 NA CASSLGDRGQKDTQYF TGTGCCAGCAGTTTGGGCGACAGGGGGCAAAAAGATACGCAGTATTTT
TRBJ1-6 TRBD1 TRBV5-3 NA CARSPWTGHSYNSPLHF TGTGCCAGAAGCCCGTGGACAGGCCACTCCTATAATTCACCCCTCCACTTT
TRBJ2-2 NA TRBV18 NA CASSLRTVDTGELFF TGTGCCAGCTCACTTCGGACAGTGGACACCGGGGAGCTGTTTTTT
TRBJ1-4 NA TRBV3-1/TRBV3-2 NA CASSPSGQGNEKLFF TGTGCCAGCAGCCCCTCTGGCCAGGGTAACGAAAAACTGTTTTTT
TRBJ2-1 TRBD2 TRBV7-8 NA CASSPYGLAGNNEQFF TGTGCCAGCAGCCCCTACGGACTAGCGGGAAACAATGAGCAGTTCTTC
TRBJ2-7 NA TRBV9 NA CASSVGGRGTEQYF TGTGCCAGCAGCGTAGGGGGGAGGGGGACCGAGCAGTACTTC
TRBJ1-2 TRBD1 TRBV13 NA CASSLGWDRGNYGYTF TGTGCCAGCAGCTTAGGATGGGACAGGGGGAACTATGGCTACACCTTC
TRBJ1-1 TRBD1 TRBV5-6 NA CASKTGVGYNTEAFF TGTGCCAGCAAGACAGGGGTTGGTTACAACACTGAAGCTTTCTTT
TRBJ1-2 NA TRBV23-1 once CATPGGGANGYTF TGCGCCACCCCGGGTGGGGGCGCGAATGGCTACACCTTC
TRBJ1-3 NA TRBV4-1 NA CASSMMVQVPGNTIYF TGCGCCAGCAGCATGATGGTTCAGGTGCCTGGAAACACCATATATTTT
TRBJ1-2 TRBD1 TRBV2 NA CASTGVRQGYGYTF TGTGCCAGCACCGGAGTTCGACAGGGGTATGGCTACACCTTC